A selection of T cell receptor beta chains follows, all from one sample in a study of T cell responses to AZD1222 COVID-19 vaccine. The repertoire was sequenced with immunoSEQ multiplex PCR; TCRdb's copy has only in-frame clones and lacks some. This table has approximately 130,000 clones, 90% to 95% appearing once. The sample here was peripheral blood, taken on day 0 of AZD1222 vaccination. The receptors shown here come from an adult in good health. Both conserved end residues are part of each CDR3. D genes are given only for firm matches. Clone size appears in some rows only: once, few, many, or a class for an expanded clone.

D: NA
J: TRBJ1-2
V: TRBV11-2
size: NA
CDR3: CASSPTIEGGDPNYGYTF
DNA: TGTGCCAGCAGCCCAACGATCGAGGGCGGGGATCCAAACTATGGCTACACCTTC

D: NA
J: TRBJ2-3
V: TRBV9
size: NA
CDR3: CASSPSGRPDTQYF
DNA: TGTGCCAGCAGCCCATCAGGGCGGCCAGATACGCAGTATTTT

D: NA
J: TRBJ2-1
V: TRBV7-2
size: NA
CDR3: CASSLVPSRPPYNEQFF
DNA: TGTGCCAGCAGCTTAGTCCCCTCGAGGCCCCCATACAATGAGCAGTTCTTC

D: TRBD2
J: TRBJ2-7
V: TRBV18
size: NA
CDR3: CASSPGLAGDGYEQYF
DNA: TGTGCCAGCTCACCGGGACTAGCGGGAGATGGGTACGAGCAGTACTTC

D: NA
J: TRBJ1-2
V: TRBV19
size: NA
CDR3: CASSPGNYGYTF
DNA: TGTGCCAGTAGCCCCGGTAACTATGGCTACACCTTC

D: NA
J: TRBJ2-2
V: TRBV30
size: NA
CDR3: CAWSGSLITGELFF
DNA: TGTGCCTGGAGTGGATCGTTAATCACCGGGGAGCTGTTTTTT

D: NA
J: TRBJ1-4
V: TRBV19
size: NA
CDR3: CASRVNPGPPNEKLFF
DNA: TGTGCCAGCAGGGTCAACCCGGGACCGCCGAATGAAAAACTGTTTTTT

D: TRBD1
J: TRBJ1-6
V: TRBV3-1/TRBV3-2
size: NA
CDR3: CASSQKQGYNSPLHF
DNA: TGTGCCAGCAGCCAAAAACAGGGGTATAATTCACCCCTCCACTTT

D: TRBD2
J: TRBJ2-1
V: TRBV30
size: NA
CDR3: CAWSRDRSGRYTNEQFF
DNA: TGTGCCTGGAGTAGGGATAGAAGCGGGAGGTACACGAATGAGCAGTTCTTC

D: NA
J: TRBJ1-1
V: TRBV7-6
size: NA
CDR3: CASSLVGNTEAFF
DNA: TGTGCCAGCAGCTTAGTTGGGAACACTGAAGCTTTCTTT

D: NA
J: TRBJ2-1
V: TRBV3-1/TRBV3-2
size: NA
CDR3: CASSHGQIPYNEQFF
DNA: TGTGCCAGCAGCCATGGACAGATCCCCTACAATGAGCAGTTCTTC

D: TRBD1
J: TRBJ1-6
V: TRBV7-2
size: NA
CDR3: CASSLRRQGYSPLHF
DNA: TGTGCCAGCAGCTTAAGGCGACAGGGTTATTCACCCCTCCACTTT

D: NA
J: TRBJ1-2
V: TRBV4-3
size: NA
CDR3: CASSQDAGVANYGYTF
DNA: TGCGCCAGCAGCCAAGATGCAGGGGTAGCTAACTATGGCTACACCTTC

D: TRBD1
J: TRBJ1-6
V: TRBV11-3
size: NA
CDR3: CASSFGTGDSPLHF
DNA: TGTGCCAGCAGCTTCGGGACAGGGGATTCACCCCTCCACTTT

D: TRBD2
J: TRBJ2-7
V: TRBV19
size: NA
CDR3: CASSPGLAAYEQYF
DNA: TGTGCCAGTAGTCCGGGACTAGCGGCCTACGAGCAGTACTTC

D: NA
J: TRBJ1-1
V: TRBV27
size: NA
CDR3: CASTLRMGNTEAFF
DNA: TGTGCCAGCACCCTACGAATGGGGAACACTGAAGCTTTCTTT

D: NA
J: TRBJ1-1
V: TRBV4-1
size: NA
CDR3: CASSQVMNTEAFF
DNA: TGCGCCAGCAGCCAAGTTATGAACACTGAAGCTTTCTTT

D: NA
J: TRBJ1-3
V: TRBV13
size: NA
CDR3: CASSLHNSGNTIYF
DNA: TGTGCCAGCAGCTTACACAACTCTGGAAACACCATATATTTT

D: NA
J: TRBJ2-2
V: TRBV7-7
size: NA
CDR3: CASSLRQNTGELFF
DNA: TGTGCCAGCAGCTTAAGACAGAACACCGGGGAGCTGTTTTTT

D: NA
J: TRBJ1-3
V: TRBV5-1
size: NA
CDR3: CASSRDNSGNTIYF
DNA: TGCGCCAGCAGCCGGGACAACTCTGGAAACACCATATATTTT

D: NA
J: TRBJ2-1
V: TRBV27
size: NA
CDR3: CASSGGGWFF
DNA: TGTGCCAGCAGTGGGGGCGGGTGGTTCTTC

D: NA
J: TRBJ2-7
V: TRBV5-1
size: NA
CDR3: CASSLDSRGDHYEQYF
DNA: TGCGCCAGCAGCTTGGACTCGAGGGGAGATCACTACGAGCAGTACTTC

D: NA
J: TRBJ2-3
V: TRBV13
size: NA
CDR3: CASSLGGDTQYF
DNA: TGTGCCAGCAGCTTAGGGGGAGATACGCAGTATTTT

D: NA
J: TRBJ1-2
V: TRBV6-6
size: NA
CDR3: CASSLDMNRNYGYTF
DNA: TGTGCCAGCAGCCTAGACATGAATCGTAACTATGGCTACACCTTC

D: NA
J: TRBJ1-6
V: TRBV4-1
size: NA
CDR3: CASSLRSGTGYSPLHF
DNA: TGCGCCAGCAGCCTCCGCTCCGGGACTGGCTATTCACCCCTCCACTTT

D: TRBD1
J: TRBJ1-1
V: TRBV5-4
size: NA
CDR3: CATWQGARDTEAFF
DNA: TGTGCCACTTGGCAGGGGGCGCGGGACACTGAAGCTTTCTTT

D: TRBD2
J: TRBJ2-7
V: TRBV7-2
size: NA
CDR3: CASSPGLALDEQYF
DNA: TGTGCCAGCAGCCCGGGACTAGCCCTCGACGAGCAGTACTTC

D: NA
J: TRBJ2-7
V: TRBV9
size: NA
CDR3: CASSEGGALNEQYF
DNA: TGTGCCAGCAGTGAAGGGGGGGCTTTGAACGAGCAGTACTTC

D: NA
J: TRBJ1-2
V: TRBV7-2
size: once
CDR3: CASSADGNYGYTF
DNA: TGTGCCAGCAGCGCGGACGGGAACTATGGCTACACCTTC

D: NA
J: TRBJ2-2
V: TRBV5-5
size: NA
CDR3: CASSFPGNTGELFF
DNA: TGTGCCAGCAGCTTTCCTGGGAACACCGGGGAGCTGTTTTTT

D: NA
J: TRBJ2-1
V: TRBV28
size: NA
CDR3: CASNSLAPLYGQGNSGSSYNEQFF
DNA: TGTGCCAGCAACTCACTCGCCCCGCTATATGGACAGGGTAATAGCGGGAGCTCCTACAATGAGCAGTTCTTC

D: NA
J: TRBJ2-2
V: TRBV7-3
size: NA
CDR3: CASSSGGELFF
DNA: TGTGCCAGCAGCAGCGGCGGGGAGCTGTTTTTT

D: NA
J: TRBJ2-2
V: TRBV7-2
size: NA
CDR3: CASSLIITGELFF
DNA: TGTGCCAGCAGCTTAATTATTACCGGGGAGCTGTTTTTT

D: TRBD2
J: TRBJ2-1
V: TRBV6-4
size: NA
CDR3: CASSDGGSGWATSNEQFF
DNA: TGTGCCAGCAGTGACGGGGGTAGCGGGTGGGCAACGTCCAATGAGCAGTTCTTC

D: NA
J: TRBJ2-3
V: TRBV9
size: many
CDR3: CASSVAGTVRYTQYF
DNA: TGTGCCAGCAGCGTAGCTGGGACCGTGAGATATACGCAGTATTTT